The 10 T cell receptor beta chains listed next were all sequenced from one sample in a study of CD8+ T cells in alopecia areata. Sequencing templates came from extracted RNA that was reverse transcribed into cDNA. Assay: immunoSEQ multiplex PCR; the TCRdb copy retains only in-frame clones and omits some. The profile shows some 190,000 clones, 50% to 60% of them singletons. The treatment: oral pan-JAK inhibitor, 5-10 mg twice daily. Sequencing used CD4+ T cells sorted from blood, obtained at week 4, from a patient treated with tofacitinib. The receptors shown here come from a human donor with alopecia areata.

The chain joins TRBV9 to TRBJ2-3; D gene uncertain. CDR1 SGDLS and CDR2 YYNGEE come from the germline V gene. This CDR3 spans 15 amino acids. The V gene lost 1 base and the J gene lost 0 bases, with 9 bases spanning the gap. The chain's CDR3 is CASSVSSLSTDTQYF. The DNA of the CDR3 is TGTGCCAGCAGCGTAAGCAGCCTTAGCACAGATACGCAGTATTTT.

The sample holds a few counts of this clone. This chain links TRBV30 with TRBJ2-7; the match to TRBD2 covers 10 bases. V lost 7 bases to trimming and J lost 2 bases; unmatched junction nucleotides: 8. Germline loops: CDR1 GTSNPN, CDR2 SVGIG (reference sequence). This CDR3 spans 14 amino acids. Written as DNA, the CDR3 is TGTGCCTCCTCCGGGACTAGCGAGCCCTACGAGCAGTACTTC. Its translation is CASSGTSEPYEQYF.

This clone was seen a single time. The chain combines TRBV7-9 with TRBJ2-1; possible D gene TRBD1, 5 bases. The CDR3 length is 12 residues. CDR1 and CDR2 (germline): SEHNR, FQNEAQ (reference sequence). Between the trimmed V and J ends, which lost 3 bases and 14 bases, there was a span of 14 bases. The CDR3 loop reads CASSFSGPTKFF. CDR3 coding DNA: TGTGCCAGCAGCTTCTCAGGGCCAACGAAGTTCTTC.

The chain is built from TRBV7-2 and TRBJ1-1, with a tentative D call TRBD1 (6 bases). The CDR3 covers 14 residues. V was cut by 3 bases and J by 3 bases, with 11 bases left in between. Per the germline V gene, CDR1 is SGHTA and CDR2 is FQGNSA. The CDR3 bases are TGTGCCAGCAGCTTCCAGGGGCCATACACTGAAGCTTTCTTT. Residues: CASSFQGPYTEAFF.

The chain uses TRBV18 and TRBJ1-1; unclear D gene. Trimming took 3 bases from V and 7 from J, leaving 18 bases between them. The CDR3 totals 15 residues. CDR1 and CDR2 from the germline V gene are KGHSH and LQKENI. The CDR3 spells CASSPTLRQGNEAFF. CDR3 nucleotides: TGTGCCAGCTCACCGACGCTACGACAAGGTAATGAAGCTTTCTTT.

The V and J genes are TRBV12-5 and TRBJ2-1, with TRBD1 identical over 8 bases. CDR3 size: 14 residues. Germline CDR1 reads LGHNT; CDR2 reads FRNRAP. V was pared by 4 bases and J by 6 bases, with 5 bases of the junction left unmatched. CDR3 protein: CASGSGQGPNEQFF. As DNA, the CDR3 is TGTGCTAGTGGTTCTGGACAGGGACCCAATGAGCAGTTCTTC.

The chain couples TRBV5-4 to TRBJ2-5; 9 nucleotides agree with TRBD2. Germline V lookup: CDR1 SGHNT, CDR2 YYREEE (reference sequence). The CDR3 sequence is 15 residues long. J gave up 4 bases and V 3 bases, and 7 bases lay outside the gene matches. The DNA of the CDR3 is TGTGCCAGCAGCTCCCAGCGGGAGGTAGGAGAGACCCAGTACTTC. This gives the protein CASSSQREVGETQYF.

The gene calls are TRBV30 and TRBJ2-1; D call uncertain. The CDR3 loop spans 10 amino acids. V was clipped by 5 bases and J by 9 bases, with 8 bases between them. The germline V gene has CDR1 GTSNPN and CDR2 SVGIG (reference sequence). CDR3 region: CAWGRGEQFF. For the CDR3, the DNA is TGTGCCTGGGGACGCGGTGAGCAGTTCTTC. Complete variable domain (other parts from reference TRBV30 and TRBJ2-1): SQTIHQWPATLVQPVGSPLSLECTVEGTSNPNLYWYRQAAGRGLQLLFYSVGIGQISSEVPQNLSASRPQDRQFILSSKKLLLSDSGFYLCAWGRGEQFFGPGTRLTVL.

The chain links TRBV7-3 to TRBJ2-1; 10 nucleotides line up with TRBD2. The CDR3 runs to 17 residues. V shed 1 base and J 6 bases; nucleotides not matched to a gene: 9. Germline loops: CDR1 SGHTA, CDR2 FQGTGA. For the CDR3, the DNA is TGTGCCAGCAGCTTAAACCCTAGCGGGAGTCACGGCAATGAGCAGTTCTTC. Residues: CASSLNPSGSHGNEQFF.

V usage is TRBV25-1 and J usage is TRBJ2-7; 11 bases match TRBD2. The CDR3 consists of 14 residues. Germline CDR1 is MGHDK and CDR2 is SYGVNS. After removal of 2 bases from V and 3 bases from J, the junction contained 0 bases not matched to a gene. The CDR3 DNA reads TGTGCCAGCAGTGAAACTAGCGGGAGCTACGAGCAGTACTTC. Encoded protein: CASSETSGSYEQYF.